Shown below are 16 T cell receptor beta chains from a single sample sequenced in a study of T cell changes during pregnancy in multiple sclerosis. The protocol was immunoSEQ multiplex PCR, while the TCRdb copy is restricted to in-frame clones and leaves out a portion. The table has more than 55,000 clones, 80% to 95% seen once. The source was peripheral blood, collected in the third trimester of pregnancy. These receptors originate from a female donor in good health, enrolled as a control in a pregnancy study.

The rearrangement uses TRBV5-4 and TRBJ1-3; no firm D call. The germline gives CDR1 SGHNT, CDR2 YYREEE (reference sequence). V lost 3 bases and J 1 base, leaving 14 bases between the germline ends. This CDR3 is 16 amino acids long. The DNA for the CDR3 is TGTGCCAGCAGCTCCGTTGGCCCTGCTTCTGGAAACACCATATATTTT. Translating gives CASSSVGPASGNTIYF.

J is TRBJ2-1 and V is TRBV5-4; 8 nucleotides line up with TRBD1. The CDR3 extends over 13 amino acids. V dropped 7 bases and J dropped 9; count of bases not matched to a gene: 9. Germline lookup yields CDR1 SGHNT and CDR2 YYREEE (reference sequence). The CDR3 loop is CASVSRQGSEQFF. For the CDR3, the DNA is TGTGCCAGCGTATCCCGACAGGGGAGTGAGCAGTTCTTC.

The J gene is TRBJ2-2, the V gene TRBV4-1; 12 bases line up with TRBD2. Germline V gene lookup returns CDR1 MGHRA and CDR2 YSYEKL. With 3 bases clipped from V and 8 bases from J, the junction kept 1 base outside the gene matches. The CDR3 totals 14 residues. CDR3 sequence: CASSHGTSGGELFF. Here the CDR3 DNA reads TGCGCCAGCAGCCACGGGACTAGCGGGGGGGAGCTGTTTTTT.

Worth noting for this clone: The sample contains more than one DNA sequence encoding this CDR3. As DNA, the CDR3 is TGTGCCAGTAGTCGGCGGGAGGCAACCTACGAGCAGTACTTC. Residues: CASSRREATYEQYF. The chain links TRBV19 to TRBJ2-7; TRBD2 aligns across 8 bases. Germline V gives CDR1 LNHDA, CDR2 SQIVND (reference sequence). V was pared by 5 bases and J by 2 bases, with 5 bases of the junction left unmatched. This CDR3 region has 14 residues.

The V gene is TRBV13, the J gene TRBJ2-1; 12 bases are a match to TRBD2. The ends lost 0 bases at V and 8 bases at J; junction bases unmatched: 5. CDR3 size: 16 residues. Per the germline V gene, CDR1 is PRHDT and CDR2 is FYEKMQ (reference sequence). CDR3: CASSLGLAGGWDEQFF. The DNA of the CDR3 is TGTGCCAGCAGCTTAGGTCTAGCGGGAGGGTGGGATGAGCAGTTCTTC.

V and J are TRBV7-2 and TRBJ2-5; 8 bases align to TRBD1. This CDR3 comprises 15 residues. Per the germline V gene, CDR1 is SGHTA and CDR2 is FQGNSA. Trimming cost V 6 bases and J 5 bases; bases outside gene matches: 11. The CDR3 DNA sequence: TGTGCCAGCAGTCAAGGACAGGGAAGGGGCGAGACCCAGTACTTC. As protein: CASSQGQGRGETQYF.

The chain has TRBV7-6 and TRBJ2-2; 7 bases line up with TRBD1. Germline V CDR1 and CDR2: SGHVS, FNYEAQ. With 5 bases clipped from V and 4 bases from J, the junction kept 7 bases outside the gene matches. There are 15 residues in the CDR3. As DNA, the CDR3 is TGTGCCAGCAGCCCACAGGGGTGGAGCACCGGGGAGCTGTTTTTT. It encodes CASSPQGWSTGELFF.

This clone was recorded once. The chain couples TRBV18 to TRBJ1-2; 8 positions agree with TRBD1. Germline V gives CDR1 KGHSH, CDR2 LQKENI. V shed 2 bases, J shed 3 bases, and the junction held 2 bases outside the gene matches. The CDR3 runs to 14 residues. CDR3 sequence reads: CASSPGQGDYGYTF. In DNA, the CDR3 is TGTGCCAGCTCACCAGGACAGGGAGACTATGGCTACACCTTC.

The gene calls are TRBV5-1 and TRBJ1-1; a possible D gene is TRBD1 (5 bases). The germline gives CDR1 SGHRS, CDR2 YFSETQ. The V and J ends lost 2 bases and 3 bases respectively, with 14 bases between them. The CDR3 length is 15 residues. CDR3 nucleotide sequence: TGCGCCAGCAGCTTAACAGGATCCAGGGACACTGAAGCTTTCTTT. It encodes CASSLTGSRDTEAFF. Based on the CDR3 plus reference TRBV5-1 and TRBJ1-1, the full variable domain is KAGVTQTPRYLIKTRGQQVTLSCSPISGHRSVSWYQQTPGQGLQFLFEYFSETQRNKGNFPGRFSGRQFSNSRSEMNVSTLELGDSALYLCASSLTGSRDTEAFFGQGTRLTVV.

The chain carries TRBV9 and TRBJ1-3, with D possibly matching TRBD1 (5 bases). CDR1 and CDR2 (germline): SGDLS, YYNGEE. This CDR3 has 14 residues. V lost 4 bases and J lost 0, with 8 bases in between. The CDR3 protein is CASSPGNSGNTIYF. The DNA for the CDR3 is TGTGCCAGCAGCCCAGGGAACTCTGGAAACACCATATATTTT.

The gene calls are TRBV9 and TRBJ1-5; D not certain. V gave up 4 bases and J gave up 12 bases, with 17 bases separating them. This CDR3 region has 13 residues. Germline values: CDR1 SGDLS, CDR2 YYNGEE. CDR3 region: CASSLRTGSLQHF. In DNA form, the CDR3 reads TGTGCCAGCAGCCTTCGGACGGGAAGTCTCCAGCATTTT.

This sequence joins TRBV2 and TRBJ2-1, with 10 bases aligning to TRBD2. Germline V gives CDR1 SNHLY, CDR2 FYNNEI. The CDR3 has 21 residues. The V gene end was trimmed by 0 bases and the J gene end by 10 bases; junction bases not matched to a gene: 24. CDR3 protein: CASSEAGSRASGGTIGREQFF. The CDR3 region has the DNA TGTGCCAGCAGTGAAGCAGGGTCGAGGGCTAGCGGGGGCACCATAGGGCGGGAGCAGTTCTTC.

J is TRBJ1-2 and V is TRBV7-2; TRBD1 is a possible D gene (6 bases). Germline values: CDR1 SGHTA, CDR2 FQGNSA. The CDR3 covers 16 residues. Trimming stripped 7 bases from V and 4 bases from J, with 22 bases between. CDR3: CASTVPLGQTPYGYTF. CDR3 in DNA: TGTGCCAGCACCGTACCGCTGGGACAAACCCCCTATGGCTACACCTTC.

J is TRBJ2-1 and V is TRBV2, with D possibly matching TRBD2 (6 bases). Germline CDR1 and CDR2: SNHLY and FYNNEI. V was clipped by 1 base and J by 0 bases, with 10 bases between them. The CDR3 has 16 residues. CDR3 sequence: CASSEVLAPSYNEQFF. The CDR3, as DNA: TGTGCCAGCAGTGAAGTTCTAGCGCCCTCCTACAATGAGCAGTTCTTC.

The chain employs TRBV5-6 and TRBJ2-7; D uncertain. This CDR3 spans 14 amino acids. CDR1 is SGHDT, CDR2 YYEEEE, per germline. V was pared by 4 bases and J by 2 bases, with 13 bases between. In nucleotides, the CDR3 is TGTGCCAGCAGCAAGATCCAGGTAACCTACGAGCAGTACTTC. Amino acids: CASSKIQVTYEQYF.

This chain links TRBV9 with TRBJ1-4; a weak D match, TRBD1 (5 bases). The V end lost 4 bases, the J end lost 2 bases, and 12 bases lay between the germline ends. Germline loops: CDR1 SGDLS, CDR2 YYNGEE. The CDR3 covers 15 residues. CDR3 sequence reads: CASSPRRGTNEKLFF. In DNA form, the CDR3 reads TGTGCCAGCAGCCCCCGCCGGGGGACTAATGAAAAACTGTTTTTT. The full variable domain, its missing parts supplied by reference TRBV9 and TRBJ1-4, is DSGVTQTPKHLITATGQRVTLRCSPRSGDLSVYWYQQSLDQGLQFLIQYYNGEERAKGNILERFSAQQFPDLHSELNLSSLELGDSALYFCASSPRRGTNEKLFFGSGTQLSVL.